Listed below are T cell receptor beta chains from one sample, sequenced in a study of CD8 T cells in Susac syndrome. TCRdb recomputed calls from the immunoSEQ multiplex PCR reads with MiXCR, one row per CDR3 protein. The table shows about 150,000 distinct CDR3 sequences, with approximately 93% occurring only once. Sequencing used CD8+ T cells from PBMCs. The receptor source for this set is a human donor with multiple sclerosis. Each CDR3 is given with its conserved first and last residue. A D gene is named only where the DNA matches it firmly. Size values are once, few and many counts, or a class for expanded clones, and some rows have none.

d_gene	abundance	v_gene	j_gene	CDR3aa	CDR3nt
.	.	TRBV27	TRBJ2-6	CASSFGTTSGANVLTF	TGTGCCAGCAGTTTTGGTACGACCTCTGGGGCCAACGTCCTGACTTTC
.	.	TRBV6-2/TRBV6-3	TRBJ2-1	CASSYSVPQGQSYNEQFF	TGTGCCAGCAGTTACTCTGTTCCGCAGGGTCAATCCTACAATGAGCAGTTCTTC
TRBD2	.	TRBV20-1	TRBJ2-1	CSAIPRTSGGYNEQFF	TGCAGTGCCATTCCCAGGACTAGCGGGGGGTACAATGAGCAGTTCTTC
TRBD2	.	TRBV30	TRBJ2-1	CAWSPLVRGGPNEQFF	TGTGCCTGGAGTCCACTAGTGCGGGGGGGCCCAAATGAGCAGTTCTTC
TRBD1	.	TRBV12-3/TRBV12-4	TRBJ2-5	CASSEGGLKTQYF	TGTGCCAGCAGTGAAGGGGGCTTGAAGACCCAGTACTTC
.	.	TRBV4-1	TRBJ2-5	CASSQDSRAGETQYF	TGCGCCAGCAGCCAAGATTCCCGGGCGGGGGAGACCCAGTACTTC
.	.	TRBV12-3/TRBV12-4	TRBJ1-5	CASSTDSGVQPQHF	TGTGCCAGCAGCACAGACAGCGGAGTTCAGCCCCAGCATTTT
.	.	TRBV9	TRBJ2-2	CASSGDGELFF	TGTGCCAGCAGCGGAGACGGGGAGCTGTTTTTT
TRBD1	.	TRBV19	TRBJ2-7	CASSPSGGREQYF	TGTGCCAGTAGTCCCTCAGGGGGCCGGGAGCAGTACTTC
.	.	TRBV9	TRBJ2-5	CASSTSLEEETQYF	TGTGCCAGCAGCACCTCCCTAGAGGAGGAGACCCAGTACTTC
TRBD1	.	TRBV20-1	TRBJ1-2	CSAGDGGGIDYGYTF	TGCAGTGCTGGGGATGGAGGGGGCATAGACTATGGCTACACCTTC
TRBD1	.	TRBV12-3/TRBV12-4	TRBJ2-1	CASSFGDSLTPSPNNEQFF	TGTGCCAGCAGTTTCGGGGACAGTTTAACCCCCTCCCCAAACAATGAGCAGTTCTTC
.	.	TRBV4-3	TRBJ2-3	CASSQDLAGRDTDTQYF	TGCGCCAGCAGCCAAGATTTGGCGGGTCGAGACACAGATACGCAGTATTTT
TRBD2	.	TRBV29-1	TRBJ2-7	CSVEGSASGGTYEQYF	TGCAGCGTTGAAGGGTCGGCTAGCGGGGGGACCTACGAGCAGTACTTC
TRBD1	once	TRBV2	TRBJ1-6	CASRQNGDRKNSPLHF	TGTGCCAGCCGACAGAACGGGGACAGGAAAAATTCACCCCTCCACTTT
TRBD1	.	TRBV29-1	TRBJ1-1	CSGEEQGARAFF	TGCAGCGGCGAGGAACAGGGGGCGCGAGCTTTCTTT
.	.	TRBV20-1	TRBJ1-2	CSARDIVGQIGEGLGYTF	TGCAGTGCTAGAGATATTGTCGGACAGATCGGGGAGGGCCTCGGCTACACCTTC
.	few	TRBV9	TRBJ1-1	CASSPPNTEAFF	TGTGCCAGCAGTCCACCTAACACTGAAGCTTTCTTT
TRBD1	once	TRBV29-1	TRBJ2-7	CSVRGGTDYEQYF	TGCAGCGTCCGAGGGGGCACAGACTACGAGCAGTACTTC
.	.	TRBV30	TRBJ1-2	CAWIRPGPNYGYTF	TGTGCCTGGATCAGGCCGGGACCTAATTATGGCTACACCTTC
TRBD2	.	TRBV28	TRBJ2-1	CASRLAGVNNEQFF	TGTGCCAGCAGACTAGCGGGGGTTAACAATGAGCAGTTCTTC
.	.	TRBV20-1	TRBJ2-7	CSAQGGDYEQYF	TGCAGTGCCCAGGGGGGAGACTACGAGCAGTACTTC
TRBD1	.	TRBV5-6	TRBJ2-5	CASRPDRVGRETQYF	TGTGCCAGCCGTCCTGACAGGGTTGGGCGAGAGACCCAGTACTTC
.	.	TRBV12-5	TRBJ2-7	CASGYTDYEQYF	TGTGCTAGTGGATACACAGATTACGAGCAGTACTTC
TRBD2	.	TRBV7-9	TRBJ2-1	CASSLGGGNEQFF	TGTGCCAGCAGCTTAGGGGGGGGCAATGAGCAGTTCTTC
TRBD2	.	TRBV27	TRBJ2-3	CASSFLAGADTQYF	TGTGCCAGCAGTTTCCTAGCGGGGGCAGATACGCAGTATTTT
.	.	TRBV9	TRBJ1-2	CASSVGGKGYTF	TGTGCCAGCAGCGTGGGGGGCAAAGGCTACACCTTC
.	.	TRBV7-9	TRBJ2-3	CASSFQGWTDTQYF	TGTGCCAGCAGCTTCCAGGGATGGACAGATACGCAGTATTTT
TRBD1	.	TRBV20-1	TRBJ2-3	CSASEGAKRILTDTQYF	TGCAGTGCTAGCGAGGGGGCGAAGCGGATACTCACAGATACGCAGTATTTT
.	once	TRBV5-1	TRBJ2-7	CASSGGHAYEQYF	TGCGCCAGCAGCGGAGGACATGCCTACGAGCAGTACTTC
.	.	TRBV4-1	TRBJ2-5	CASSQDSSGTETQYF	TGCGCCAGCAGCCAAGACTCCTCAGGGACAGAGACCCAGTACTTC
TRBD1	.	TRBV6-1	TRBJ1-2	CASSQTRSAGGSGYTF	TGTGCCAGCAGTCAGACCCGTAGTGCAGGGGGCTCGGGCTACACCTTC
.	.	TRBV27	TRBJ1-6	CASRPGGSNSPLHF	TGTGCCAGCCGCCCCGGGGGGAGTAATTCACCCCTCCACTTT
.	.	TRBV30	TRBJ2-1	CAWSDRVFSYNEQFF	TGTGCCTGGAGCGACCGAGTGTTCTCCTACAATGAGCAGTTCTTC
.	.	TRBV7-9	TRBJ2-3	CATHPGRATDTQYF	TGTGCCACCCACCCGGGTAGAGCCACAGATACGCAGTATTTT
TRBD1	.	TRBV27	TRBJ1-2	CASSGGLIYGYTF	TGTGCCAGCTCAGGGGGCTTAATCTATGGCTACACCTTC
TRBD2	.	TRBV20-1	TRBJ2-1	CSAWAGEYNEQFF	TGCAGTGCCTGGGCGGGGGAGTACAATGAGCAGTTCTTC
TRBD1	.	TRBV4-1	TRBJ1-2	CASRDSGDGYTF	TGCGCCAGTAGGGACAGTGGGGACGGCTACACCTTC
.	.	TRBV15	TRBJ2-7	CATSRGEAGNEQYF	TGTGCCACCAGCAGAGGCGAGGCAGGGAACGAGCAGTACTTC
TRBD1	.	TRBV28	TRBJ1-5	CASGTGGRQPQHF	TGTGCCAGCGGGACAGGGGGCCGCCAGCCCCAGCATTTT
.	.	TRBV12-3/TRBV12-4	TRBJ2-3	CASTPRNTDTQYF	TGTGCCAGCACCCCGCGGAACACAGATACGCAGTATTTT
.	.	TRBV15	TRBJ1-1	CATSRGTNGAFF	TGTGCCACCAGCAGAGGTACAAATGGGGCTTTCTTT
TRBD1	.	TRBV9	TRBJ2-7	CASSGGQGMTEQYF	TGTGCCAGCAGCGGAGGACAGGGTATGACCGAGCAGTACTTC
.	.	TRBV27	TRBJ2-5	CASSPVGAQETQYF	TGTGCCAGCAGTCCCGTCGGGGCGCAAGAGACCCAGTACTTC
.	.	TRBV7-9	TRBJ1-2	CASSLGVKGYTF	TGTGCCAGCAGCTTAGGGGTCAAGGGCTACACCTTC